A single sample gave rise to the 23 T cell receptor beta chains below, sequenced in a study of CXCR3-negative and CXCR3-positive naive CD8 T cells. It was by 5' RACE with UMI labels that the TRB cDNA libraries were prepared. TCRdb derives one entry per CDR3 protein from the 5' RACE reads, leaving out DNA. Recorded for this sample: over 35,000 distinct CDR3 sequences. The sequencing input was naive CXCR3- CD8+ T cells from blood. Described subset: CD45RO-CCR7+CD27+CD95- naive CD8+ T cells lacking CXCR3 (TNR3-). Receptor source: a human donor in good health. Some clones in this sample may be carry-over from other donors' samples.

The chain couples TRBV4-1 to TRBJ2-3; there is no DNA to check the TCRdb D call of TRBD2. The germline V gene encodes CDR1 MGHRA and CDR2 YSYEKL. The CDR3 is 15 amino acids. The CDR3 reads CASSQGPERADTQYF.

The CDR3 protein is CATESGLTDTQYF. This sequence joins TRBV6-6 and TRBJ2-3; TCRdb indicates TRBD2, and absent DNA this call remains unverified. Germline lookup yields CDR1 MNHNY and CDR2 SVGAGI (reference sequence). The CDR3 extends over 13 amino acids.

The V gene is TRBV5-1, the J gene TRBJ2-5; TCRdb outputs TRBD1, but without DNA this stays unchecked. CDR3 length equals 15 residues. The germline CDR1 and CDR2 sequences are SGHRS and YFSETQ. This CDR3 is CASSWTPGQAETQYF.

The chain joins TRBV29-1 to TRBJ1-2; as DNA is missing, the TRBD1 call by TCRdb cannot be tested. This CDR3 region has 15 residues. CDR1 is SQVTM and CDR2 is ANQGSEA in the germline V gene. The CDR3: CSVDGTGTHGYGYTF.

The chain links TRBV28 to TRBJ2-2; lacking DNA, the TRBD1 call made by TCRdb goes unchecked. The germline gives CDR1 MDHEN, CDR2 SYDVKM. The CDR3 runs 18 residues. CDR3 in amino acids: CASSTGVYPPTNTGELFF. Full variable domain (outside the CDR3, taken from reference TRBV28 and TRBJ2-2): DVKVTQSSRYLVKRTGEKVFLECVQDMDHENMFWYRQDPGLGLRLIYFSYDVKMKEKGDIPEGYSVSREKKERFSLILESASTNQTSMYLCASSTGVYPPTNTGELFFGEGSRLTVL.

This chain joins TRBV15 and TRBJ2-6. The CDR3 is 16 residues long. Germline CDR1 reads LNHNV; CDR2 reads YYDKDF (reference sequence). CDR3 protein: CATSLDRRSGANVLTF.

This chain joins TRBV29-1 and TRBJ2-2. The CDR3 has 13 amino acids. Per germline, CDR1 SQVTM and CDR2 ANQGSEA. CDR3 residues: CSVTQGGTGELFF.

CDR3 protein: CASSYSGGDYNEQFF. The rearrangement joins TRBV6-5 to TRBJ2-1. Germline V lookup: CDR1 MNHEY, CDR2 SVGAGI. This CDR3 comprises 15 residues.

The V and J genes are TRBV20-1 and TRBJ2-3; TCRdb's D call, TRBD1, is unchecked because there is no DNA. The CDR3 contains 16 residues. Germline CDR1 DFQATT, CDR2 SNEGSKA (reference sequence). CDR3: CSLRPPRGSSTDTQYF.

The gene calls are TRBV28 and TRBJ2-7; there is no DNA to check the TCRdb D call of TRBD1. Germline V gene data show CDR1 as MDHEN and CDR2 as SYDVKM. The CDR3 consists of 15 residues. This chain's CDR3 is CASSFPGGGSYEQYF. The whole variable domain, filled in from reference TRBV28 and TRBJ2-7, reads DVKVTQSSRYLVKRTGEKVFLECVQDMDHENMFWYRQDPGLGLRLIYFSYDVKMKEKGDIPEGYSVSREKKERFSLILESASTNQTSMYLCASSFPGGGSYEQYFGPGTRLTVT.

The chain has TRBV6-5 and TRBJ2-2; TCRdb selects TRBD2, and the lack of DNA leaves this call unchecked. The CDR3 totals 12 residues. The germline CDR1 and CDR2 sequences are MNHEY and SVGAGI. The CDR3 reads CASSLTSGELFF.

The chain combines TRBV6-6 with TRBJ2-2; TCRdb outputs TRBD1, but without DNA this stays unchecked. The V gene's germline CDR1 is MNHNY and CDR2 SVGAGI (reference sequence). This CDR3 spans 17 amino acids. CDR3 amino acids: CASTPPQGQGFAGELFF.

This chain links TRBV6-4 with TRBJ2-3; without DNA, the TCRdb call of TRBD2 cannot be checked. The germline V gene has CDR1 MRHNA and CDR2 SNTAGT. CDR3 length: 14 residues. The CDR3 protein is CASSGGGATDTQYF.

The V and J genes are TRBV4-3 and TRBJ1-1. CDR3 size: 16 residues. In germline, CDR1 is LGHNA, CDR2 YSLEER. CDR3 amino acids: CASSQGAWGLSTEAFF.

This chain links TRBV5-8 with TRBJ2-1. This CDR3 region has 15 residues. In germline, CDR1 is SGHTS, CDR2 YDEGEE. CDR3 region: CASSLDSRTYNEQFF.

The gene calls are TRBV28 and TRBJ1-3. From germline, CDR1 is MDHEN and CDR2 SYDVKM. The CDR3 consists of 15 residues. The CDR3 sequence: CASSSRRYSGNTIYF.

The chain carries TRBV7-8 and TRBJ2-7; TCRdb indicates TRBD2, and absent DNA this call remains unverified. The CDR3 has 15 residues. Per the germline V gene, CDR1 is SGHVS and CDR2 is FQNEAQ. The CDR3 loop is CASSLASQAGYEQYF.

This clonotype is called medium-sized based on its frequency. This chain connects TRBV29-1 to TRBJ2-5; TCRdb calls TRBD1, which cannot be checked without DNA. The CDR3 extends over 15 amino acids. Germline V gene lookup returns CDR1 SQVTM and CDR2 ANQGSEA. CDR3 sequence: CSVEDPLTGQETQYF.

The chain has TRBV29-1 and TRBJ2-7; TCRdb indicates TRBD2, and absent DNA this call remains unverified. The CDR3 length is 17 residues. Germline assignment: CDR1 SQVTM and CDR2 ANQGSEA. The CDR3 sequence: CSVEGGGVAGDSYEQYF.

The V call is TRBV27, the J call TRBJ1-5; TCRdb picks TRBD1, but there is no DNA to check that call. CDR3 size: 14 residues. Germline CDR1 reads MNHEY; CDR2 reads SMNVEV (reference sequence). CDR3 sequence reads: CASSPGGGNQPQHF.

This chain uses TRBV4-3 with TRBJ2-1. The CDR3 runs to 13 residues. CDR1 and CDR2 from the germline V gene are LGHNA and YSLEER. Here the CDR3 reads CASSRRVHNEQFF.

The chain combines TRBV6-6 with TRBJ2-3. In germline, CDR1 is MNHNY, CDR2 SVGAGI (reference sequence). The CDR3 contains 16 residues. CDR3 loop: CASSYSMNPNPDTQYF.

The chain combines TRBV7-6 with TRBJ1-4. Germline lookup yields CDR1 SGHVS and CDR2 FNYEAQ. This CDR3 has 14 amino acids. The CDR3 loop is CASSGQSTNEKLFF.